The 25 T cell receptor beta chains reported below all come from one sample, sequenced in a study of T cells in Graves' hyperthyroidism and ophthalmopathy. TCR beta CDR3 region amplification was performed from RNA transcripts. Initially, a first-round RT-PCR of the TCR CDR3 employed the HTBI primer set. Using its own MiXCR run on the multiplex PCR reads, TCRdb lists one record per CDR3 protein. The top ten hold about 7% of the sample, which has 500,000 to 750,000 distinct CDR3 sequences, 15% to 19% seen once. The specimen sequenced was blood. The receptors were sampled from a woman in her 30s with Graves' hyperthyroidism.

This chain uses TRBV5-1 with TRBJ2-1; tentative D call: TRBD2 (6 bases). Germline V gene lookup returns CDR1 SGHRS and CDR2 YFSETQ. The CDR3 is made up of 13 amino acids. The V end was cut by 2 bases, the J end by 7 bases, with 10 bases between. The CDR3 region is CASSFTAGNEQFF. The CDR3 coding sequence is TGCGCCAGCAGCTTCACAGCGGGTAATGAGCAGTTCTTC.

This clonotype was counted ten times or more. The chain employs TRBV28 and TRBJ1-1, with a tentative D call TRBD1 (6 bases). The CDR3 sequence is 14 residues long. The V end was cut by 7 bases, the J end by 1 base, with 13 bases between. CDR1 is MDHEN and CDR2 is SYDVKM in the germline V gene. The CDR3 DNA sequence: TGTGCCAGCATACAGGGTGTGCAGAACACTGAAGCTTTCTTT. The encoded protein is CASIQGVQNTEAFF.

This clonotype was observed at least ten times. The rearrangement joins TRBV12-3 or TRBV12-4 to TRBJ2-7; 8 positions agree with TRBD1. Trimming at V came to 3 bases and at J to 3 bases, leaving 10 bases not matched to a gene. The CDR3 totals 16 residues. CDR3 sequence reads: CASSFRQGAMGYEQYF. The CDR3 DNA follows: TGTGCCAGCAGTTTTAGGCAGGGGGCGATGGGCTACGAGCAGTACTTC.

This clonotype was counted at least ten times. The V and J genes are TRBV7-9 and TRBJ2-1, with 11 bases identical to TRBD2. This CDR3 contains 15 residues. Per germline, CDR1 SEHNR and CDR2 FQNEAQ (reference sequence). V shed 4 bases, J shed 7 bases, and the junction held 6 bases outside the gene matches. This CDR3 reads CASSYIAGGLNEQFF. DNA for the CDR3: TGTGCCAGCAGCTACATAGCGGGAGGGCTTAATGAGCAGTTCTTC.

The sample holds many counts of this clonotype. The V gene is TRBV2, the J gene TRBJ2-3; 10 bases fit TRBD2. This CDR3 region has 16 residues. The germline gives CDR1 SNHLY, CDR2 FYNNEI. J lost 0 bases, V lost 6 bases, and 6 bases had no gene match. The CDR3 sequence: CASRRLAGTSTDTQYF. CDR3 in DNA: TGTGCCAGCAGAAGACTAGCGGGCACTAGCACAGATACGCAGTATTTT.

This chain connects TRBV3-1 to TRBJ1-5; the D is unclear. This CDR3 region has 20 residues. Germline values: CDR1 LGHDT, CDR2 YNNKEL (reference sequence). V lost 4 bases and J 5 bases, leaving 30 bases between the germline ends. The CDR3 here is CASSPRLLPRSDWGYQPQHF. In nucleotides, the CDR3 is TGTGCCAGCAGCCCCCGACTACTGCCCCGGAGCGATTGGGGATATCAGCCCCAGCATTTT.

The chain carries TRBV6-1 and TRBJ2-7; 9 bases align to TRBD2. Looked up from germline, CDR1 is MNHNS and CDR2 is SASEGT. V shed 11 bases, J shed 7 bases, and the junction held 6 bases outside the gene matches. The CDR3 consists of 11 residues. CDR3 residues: CAAGGPDEQYF. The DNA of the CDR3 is TGTGCCGCGGGAGGGCCGGATGAGCAGTACTTC.

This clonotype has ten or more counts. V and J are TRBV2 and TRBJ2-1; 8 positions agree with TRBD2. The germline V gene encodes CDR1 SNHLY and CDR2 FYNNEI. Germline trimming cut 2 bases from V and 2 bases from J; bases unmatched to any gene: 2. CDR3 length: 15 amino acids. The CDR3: CASSELAGPYNEQFF. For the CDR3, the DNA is TGTGCCAGCAGTGAACTAGCGGGCCCCTACAATGAGCAGTTCTTC.

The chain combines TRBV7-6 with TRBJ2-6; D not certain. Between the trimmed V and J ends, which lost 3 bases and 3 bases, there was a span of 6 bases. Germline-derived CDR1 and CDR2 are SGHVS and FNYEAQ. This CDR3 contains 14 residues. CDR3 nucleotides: TGTGCCAGCAGCTTTGCGAGTGGGGCCAACGTCCTGACTTTC. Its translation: CASSFASGANVLTF.

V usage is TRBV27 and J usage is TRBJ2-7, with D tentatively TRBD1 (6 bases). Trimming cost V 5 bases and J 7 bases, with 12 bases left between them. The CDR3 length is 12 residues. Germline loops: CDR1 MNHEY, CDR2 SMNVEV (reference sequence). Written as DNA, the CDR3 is TGTGCCAGCAGTACCAGGGGCCTGGAGCAGTACTTC. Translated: CASSTRGLEQYF.

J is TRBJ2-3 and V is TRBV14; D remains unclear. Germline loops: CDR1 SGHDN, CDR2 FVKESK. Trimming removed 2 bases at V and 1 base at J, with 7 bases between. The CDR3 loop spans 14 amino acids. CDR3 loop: CASSQLWGTDTQYF. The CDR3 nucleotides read TGTGCCAGCAGCCAACTCTGGGGCACAGATACGCAGTATTTT.

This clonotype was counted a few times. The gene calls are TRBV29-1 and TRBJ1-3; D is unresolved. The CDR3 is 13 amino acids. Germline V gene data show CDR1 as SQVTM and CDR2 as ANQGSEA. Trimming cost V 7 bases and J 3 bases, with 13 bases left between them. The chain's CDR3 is CSAGISSGNTIYF. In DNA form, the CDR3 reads TGCAGCGCCGGGATTTCCAGTGGAAACACCATATATTTT.

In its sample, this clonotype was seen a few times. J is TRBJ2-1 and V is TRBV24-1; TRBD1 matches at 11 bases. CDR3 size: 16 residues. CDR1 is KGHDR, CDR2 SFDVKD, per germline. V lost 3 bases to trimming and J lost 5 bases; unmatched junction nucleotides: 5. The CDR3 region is CATSDLGTGGNNEQFF. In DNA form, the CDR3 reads TGTGCCACCAGTGATCTCGGGACAGGGGGAAACAATGAGCAGTTCTTC.

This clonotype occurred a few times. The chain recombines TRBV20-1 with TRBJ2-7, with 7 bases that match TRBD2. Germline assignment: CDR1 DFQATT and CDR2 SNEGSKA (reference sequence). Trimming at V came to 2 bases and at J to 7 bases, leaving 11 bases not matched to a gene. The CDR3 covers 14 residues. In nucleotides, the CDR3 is TGCAGTGCTAGATCAGGACTAGGTGGTCATGAGCAGTACTTC. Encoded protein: CSARSGLGGHEQYF.

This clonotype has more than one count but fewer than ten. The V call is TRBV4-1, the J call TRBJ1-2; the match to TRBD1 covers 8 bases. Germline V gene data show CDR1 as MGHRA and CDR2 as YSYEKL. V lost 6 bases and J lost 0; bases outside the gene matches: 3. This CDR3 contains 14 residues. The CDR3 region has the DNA TGCGCCAGCAGAGGACAGGGAGCTAACTATGGCTACACCTTC. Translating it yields CASRGQGANYGYTF.

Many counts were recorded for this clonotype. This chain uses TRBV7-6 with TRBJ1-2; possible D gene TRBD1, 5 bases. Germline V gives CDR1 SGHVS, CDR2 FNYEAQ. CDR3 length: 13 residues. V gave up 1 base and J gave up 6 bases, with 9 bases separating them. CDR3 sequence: CASSLGPGHGYTF. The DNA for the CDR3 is TGTGCCAGCAGCTTAGGCCCAGGGCATGGCTACACCTTC.

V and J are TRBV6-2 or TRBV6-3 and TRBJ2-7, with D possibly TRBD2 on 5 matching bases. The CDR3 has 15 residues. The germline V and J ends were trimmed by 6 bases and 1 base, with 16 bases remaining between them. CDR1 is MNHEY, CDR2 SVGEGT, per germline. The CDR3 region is CASSASRTPSYEQYF. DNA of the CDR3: TGTGCCAGCAGCGCCTCCAGGACTCCTTCCTACGAGCAGTACTTC.

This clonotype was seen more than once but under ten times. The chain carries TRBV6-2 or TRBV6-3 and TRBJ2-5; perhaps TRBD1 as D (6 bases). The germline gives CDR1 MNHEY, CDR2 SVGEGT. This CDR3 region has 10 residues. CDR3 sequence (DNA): TGTGCGACAAGGGGGGAGACCCAGTACTTC. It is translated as CATRGETQYF.

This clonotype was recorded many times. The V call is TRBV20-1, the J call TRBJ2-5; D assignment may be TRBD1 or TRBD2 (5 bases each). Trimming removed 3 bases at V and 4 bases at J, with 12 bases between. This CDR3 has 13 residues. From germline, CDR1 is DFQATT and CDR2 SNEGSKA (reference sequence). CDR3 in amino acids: CSARTGTLETQYF. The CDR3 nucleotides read TGCAGTGCTAGGACCGGGACGTTAGAGACCCAGTACTTC.

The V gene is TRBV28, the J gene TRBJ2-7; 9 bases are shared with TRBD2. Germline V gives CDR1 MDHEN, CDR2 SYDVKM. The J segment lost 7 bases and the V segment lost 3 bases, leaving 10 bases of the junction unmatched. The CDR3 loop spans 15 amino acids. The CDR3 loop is CASSFAGGPGREQYF. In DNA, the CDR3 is TGTGCCAGCAGTTTCGCGGGAGGGCCTGGAAGGGAGCAGTACTTC.

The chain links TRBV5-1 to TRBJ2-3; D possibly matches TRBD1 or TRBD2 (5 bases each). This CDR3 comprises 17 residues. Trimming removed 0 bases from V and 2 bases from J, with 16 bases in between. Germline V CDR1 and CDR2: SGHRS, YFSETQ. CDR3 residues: CASSLAIRERYTDTQYF. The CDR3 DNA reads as TGCGCCAGCAGCTTGGCCATCAGGGAGCGCTACACAGATACGCAGTATTTT.

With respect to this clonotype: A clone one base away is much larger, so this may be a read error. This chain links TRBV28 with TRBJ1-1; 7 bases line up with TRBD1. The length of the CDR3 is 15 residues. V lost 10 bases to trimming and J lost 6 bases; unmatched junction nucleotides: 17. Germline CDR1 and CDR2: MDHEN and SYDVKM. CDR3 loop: CATIPRGQPGAEAFF. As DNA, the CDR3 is TGTGCCACCATCCCGAGGGGGCAACCGGGCGCTGAAGCTTTCTTT.

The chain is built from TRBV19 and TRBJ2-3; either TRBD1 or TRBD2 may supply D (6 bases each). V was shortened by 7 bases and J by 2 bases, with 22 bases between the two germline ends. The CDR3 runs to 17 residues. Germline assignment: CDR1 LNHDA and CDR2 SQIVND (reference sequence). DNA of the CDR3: TGTGCCAGTACTCCCTCGAGGCCGGGGGCCAACACAGATACGCAGTATTTT. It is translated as CASTPSRPGANTDTQYF.

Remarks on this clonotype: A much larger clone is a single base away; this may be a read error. In nucleotides, the CDR3 is TGTGCCAGCCTACTAGCGGGGGCCACCGGGGAGCTGTTTTTT. Its translation: CASLLAGATGELFF. The chain is built from TRBV12-3 or TRBV12-4 and TRBJ2-2, with 11 nucleotides matching TRBD2. The CDR3 has 14 residues. After removal of 8 bases from V and 4 bases from J, the junction contained 3 bases not matched to a gene.

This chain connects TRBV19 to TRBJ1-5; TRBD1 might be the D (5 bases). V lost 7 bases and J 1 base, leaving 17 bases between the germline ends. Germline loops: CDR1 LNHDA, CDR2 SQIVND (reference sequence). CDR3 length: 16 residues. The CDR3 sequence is CASNGDGTYSNQPQHF. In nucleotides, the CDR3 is TGTGCCAGTAACGGCGATGGGACCTACAGCAATCAGCCCCAGCATTTT.